Presented here are 11 T cell receptor beta chains from one specimen sequenced in a study of blood T cells in healthy people across ages. It was with a sample-barcoded 5' primer and a J-beta primer mix that a second PCR of roughly 6 to 12 cycles was run. Using its own MiXCR run on the 5' RACE reads, TCRdb lists one record per CDR3 protein. The profile covers around 1,900,000 distinct CDR3 sequences, with approximately 40% appearing a single time and roughly 24% taken by the ten largest. What was sequenced was blood. These receptors all come from a human donor in good health.

The J gene is TRBJ2-1, the V gene TRBV3-1; TRBD2 matches at 11 bases. The CDR3 is 15 residues long. The germline CDR1 and CDR2 sequences are LGHDT and YNNKEL (reference sequence). J lost 12 bases, V lost 5 bases, and 12 bases had no gene match. The CDR3 here is CASSAGTSGYKGQFF. CDR3 nucleotides: TGTGCCAGCAGCGCCGGGACTAGCGGATACAAGGGGCAGTTCTTC.

A few counts support this clonotype. The chain couples TRBV7-2 to TRBJ2-5, with 13 bases matching TRBD2. The CDR3 loop spans 16 amino acids. The ends lost 4 bases at V and 5 bases at J; junction bases unmatched: 7. CDR1 is SGHTA and CDR2 is FQGNSA in the germline V gene. The CDR3 sequence: CASSSQLAGGAETQYF. The CDR3 bases are TGTGCCAGCAGCTCACAACTAGCGGGGGGGGCGGAGACCCAGTACTTC.

The chain links TRBV5-1 to TRBJ2-4; TRBD2 might be the D (6 bases). The CDR3 covers 16 residues. Germline CDR1 reads SGHRS; CDR2 reads YFSETQ. V was cut by 0 bases and J by 8 bases, with 18 bases left in between. Written as DNA, the CDR3 is TGCGCCAGCAGCTTGGTCGGGGGTCGCGGAATGCACATTCAGTACTTC. Translation gives CASSLVGGRGMHIQYF.

The chain carries TRBV7-9 and TRBJ2-1, with D unresolved. Germline-derived CDR1 and CDR2 are SEHNR and FQNEAQ (reference sequence). V dropped 4 bases and J dropped 6 bases, with 19 bases sitting between them. This CDR3 contains 16 residues. CDR3 DNA: TGTGCCAGCAGCTCTCCCTCGAGGAGCCGTTTCAATGAGCAGTTCTTC. Translation gives CASSSPSRSRFNEQFF.

The chain recombines TRBV6-1 with TRBJ2-4; 9 bases map to TRBD1. The CDR3 spans 14 residues. Looked up from germline, CDR1 is MNHNS and CDR2 is SASEGT. V was pared by 6 bases and J by 6 bases, with 6 bases of the junction left unmatched. The CDR3 is CASRPDRGGNIQYF. The CDR3 bases are TGTGCCAGCAGGCCCGACAGGGGGGGAAACATTCAGTACTTC.

As regards this clonotype: This may come from a read error, since a much larger clone is one base off. This chain connects TRBV29-1 to TRBJ2-5; the D call may be TRBD1 or TRBD2 (5 bases each). The length of the CDR3 is 10 residues. The V gene's germline CDR1 is SQVTM and CDR2 ANQGSEA. CDR3 amino acids: CSVRGESQYF. CDR3 in DNA: TGCAGCGTTCGAGGGGAGAGCCAGTACTTC.

The chain employs TRBV28 and TRBJ2-4, with D tentatively TRBD1 or TRBD2 (5 bases each). The CDR3 is made up of 17 amino acids. Trimming left V 6 bases short and J 0 bases short, with 18 bases between. Germline values: CDR1 MDHEN, CDR2 SYDVKM. The CDR3 loop reads CASSPATRGVAKNIQYF. In nucleotides, the CDR3 is TGTGCCAGCAGCCCCGCTACTAGGGGTGTAGCCAAAAACATTCAGTACTTC.

This clonotype was seen just once. The chain combines TRBV7-2 with TRBJ2-1; a possible D gene is TRBD2 (5 bases). Looked up from germline, CDR1 is SGHTA and CDR2 is FQGNSA. V was clipped by 1 base and J by 4 bases, with 11 bases between them. The CDR3 spans 15 residues. The CDR3 region is CASSLVPGIYNEQFF. CDR3 DNA sequence: TGTGCCAGCAGCTTAGTTCCGGGAATTTACAATGAGCAGTTCTTC. The variable domain in full, completed from reference TRBV7-2 and TRBJ2-1, reads GAGVSQSPSNKVTEKGKDVELRCDPISGHTALYWYRQSLGQGLEFLIYFQGNSAPDKSGLPSDRFSAERTGGSVSTLTIQRTQQEDSAVYLCASSLVPGIYNEQFFGPGTRLTVL.

The gene calls are TRBV12-3 or TRBV12-4 and TRBJ1-2; no clear D gene. Trimming took 5 bases from V and 4 from J, leaving 11 bases between them. This CDR3 contains 13 residues. The CDR3 spells CASSRSSSYGYTF. DNA of the CDR3: TGTGCCAGCAGTCGCTCCAGCTCCTATGGCTACACCTTC.

In DNA form, the CDR3 reads TGTGCCAGCAGCCCCTCTATGGCCATCAATGAGCAGTTCTTC. Its translation: CASSPSMAINEQFF. This rearrangement joins TRBV12-3 or TRBV12-4 to TRBJ2-1, with D hard to call. The CDR3 is 14 residues long. Trimming shortened V by 6 bases and J by 6 bases, and 15 bases separated the two germline ends.

The chain uses TRBV3-1 and TRBJ2-4; D unresolved. The last part of the DNA fits TRBJ2-7 better; the J call may be wrong. Germline V lookup: CDR1 LGHDT, CDR2 YNNKEL (reference sequence). This CDR3 is 14 amino acids long. The CDR3 here is CASSQGSTSYEQYF. In DNA, the CDR3 is TGTGCCAGCAGCCAAGGCTCTACCTCCTACGAGCAGTACTTC.